The 5 T cell receptor beta chains given below trace back to one sample, sequenced in a study of human T cells and chemical hapten exposure. Time point of the sample: patch test 2, 6 weeks after DPC sensitization. Treatment in this sample: therapeutic diphenylcyclopropenone sensitization with weekly scalp DPC. MiXCR, run by TCRdb on the RACE reads, gives a single entry per CDR3 protein. Of about 73,000 distinct CDR3 sequences listed, around 7.9% are singletons. Sample: whole blood, taken in connection with sensitization to the hapten diphenylcyclopropenone (DPC). The receptors stem from a woman aged 45 to 65 with alopecia areata. Some clones in this sample may be carry-over from other donors' samples.

The table lists this clonotype with many counts. V gene TRBV29-1 combines with J gene TRBJ1-1; tentatively, D is TRBD1 (5 bases). CDR1 is SQVTM, CDR2 ANQGSEA, per germline. This CDR3 contains 12 residues. In DNA form, the CDR3 reads TGCACTGAGGCGGGGCCAGGGCGAGAAGCTTTCTTT. Its protein product is CTEAGPGREAFF.

This clonotype has just a few counts. This rearrangement joins TRBV5-4 to TRBJ1-1; no clear D gene. CDR1 and CDR2 from the germline V gene are SGHNT and YYREEE (reference sequence). The CDR3 is made up of 12 amino acids. V shed 3 bases and J shed 6 bases, with 9 bases lying between them. The CDR3 loop reads CASSSTTSEAFF. DNA of the CDR3: TGTGCCAGCAGCTCGACAACCTCTGAAGCTTTCTTT.

The rearrangement links TRBV4-3 to TRBJ2-3; 16 bases are a match to TRBD2. This CDR3 contains 22 residues. Germline CDR1 LGHNA, CDR2 YSLEER. V lost 0 bases, J lost 0 bases, and 12 bases stayed unmatched. This chain's CDR3 is CASSQDPAGLAGGTPSTDTQYF. The CDR3 DNA reads TGCGCCAGCAGCCAAGACCCCGCGGGACTAGCGGGAGGGACGCCTAGCACAGATACGCAGTATTTT.

The chain combines TRBV2 with TRBJ2-2; no reliable D call. In germline, CDR1 is SNHLY, CDR2 FYNNEI. With 3 bases removed from V and 2 bases from J, the gap between germline ends came to 7 bases. CDR3 length: 14 residues. The chain's CDR3 is CASSESENTGELFF. CDR3 in DNA: TGTGCCAGCAGTGAGTCGGAAAACACCGGGGAGCTGTTTTTT.

A few counts support this clonotype. The chain couples TRBV12-3 or TRBV12-4 to TRBJ1-3; a weak D match, TRBD1 (5 bases). Trimming shortened V by 6 bases and J by 0 bases, and 15 bases separated the two germline ends. The CDR3 length is 16 residues. In DNA form, the CDR3 reads TGTGCCAGCAGCCGTCAGATGGGGCTCTCTGGAAACACCATATATTTT. Protein sequence: CASSRQMGLSGNTIYF.